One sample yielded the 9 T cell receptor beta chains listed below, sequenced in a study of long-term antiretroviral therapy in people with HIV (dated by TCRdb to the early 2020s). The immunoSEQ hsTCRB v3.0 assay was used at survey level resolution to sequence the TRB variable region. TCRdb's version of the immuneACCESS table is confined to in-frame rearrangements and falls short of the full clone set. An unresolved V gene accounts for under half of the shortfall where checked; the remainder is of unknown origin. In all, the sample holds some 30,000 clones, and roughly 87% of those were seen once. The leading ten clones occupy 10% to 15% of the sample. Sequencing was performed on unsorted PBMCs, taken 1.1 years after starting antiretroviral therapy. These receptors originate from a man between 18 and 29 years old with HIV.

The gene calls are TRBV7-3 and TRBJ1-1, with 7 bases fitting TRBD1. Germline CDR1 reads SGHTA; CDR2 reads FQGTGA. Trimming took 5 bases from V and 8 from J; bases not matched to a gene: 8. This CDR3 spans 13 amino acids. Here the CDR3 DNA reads TGTGCCAGCAGCGAGACAGGGCTTGGGGAAGCTTTCTTT. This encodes CASSETGLGEAFF.

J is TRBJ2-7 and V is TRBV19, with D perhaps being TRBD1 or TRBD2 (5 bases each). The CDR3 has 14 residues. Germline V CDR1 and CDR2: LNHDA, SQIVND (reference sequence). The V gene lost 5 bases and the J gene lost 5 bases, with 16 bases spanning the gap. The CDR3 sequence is CASSPAQWGNEQYF. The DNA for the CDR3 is TGTGCCAGTAGTCCCGCCCAATGGGGGAACGAGCAGTACTTC.

CDR3 in DNA: TGTGCCAGCAGCCTCAGCGGGGCCCCCAAGCCGTACTTC. Protein product: CASSLSGAPKPYF. J is TRBJ2-5 and V is TRBV7-2; 7 bases align to TRBD2. CDR1 is SGHTA, CDR2 FQGNSA, per germline. The CDR3 totals 13 residues. V shed 5 bases and J 13 bases; nucleotides not matched to a gene: 13.

CDR3 nucleotides: TGTGCCAGCAGTAAGACAGGGACCACTGAAGCTTTCTTT. It codes for CASSKTGTTEAFF. The chain combines TRBV7-6 with TRBJ1-1, with 7 bases aligning to TRBD1. J lost 4 bases, V lost 6 bases, and 5 bases had no gene match. The CDR3 consists of 13 residues. Germline assignment: CDR1 SGHVS and CDR2 FNYEAQ. Based on the CDR3 plus reference TRBV7-6 and TRBJ1-1, the full variable domain is GAGVSQSPRYKVTKRGQDVALRCDPISGHVSLYWYRQALGQGPEFLTYFNYEAQQDKSGLPNDRFSAERPEGSISTLTIQRTEQRDSAMYRCASSKTGTTEAFFGQGTRLTVV.

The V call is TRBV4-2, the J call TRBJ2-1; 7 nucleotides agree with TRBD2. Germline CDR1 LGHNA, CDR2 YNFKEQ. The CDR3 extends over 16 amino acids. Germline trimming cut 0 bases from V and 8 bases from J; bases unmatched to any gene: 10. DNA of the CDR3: TGTGCCAGCAGCCAAGATAAGGCGGGAGCGGTCGATGAGCAGTTCTTC. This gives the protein CASSQDKAGAVDEQFF.

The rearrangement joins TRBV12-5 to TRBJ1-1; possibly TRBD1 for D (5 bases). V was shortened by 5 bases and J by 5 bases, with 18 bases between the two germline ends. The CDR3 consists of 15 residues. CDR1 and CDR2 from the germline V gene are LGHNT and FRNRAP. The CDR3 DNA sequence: TGTGCTAGTGGTACCAACCCCAGGGTAGGGACTGAAGCTTTCTTT. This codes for CASGTNPRVGTEAFF.

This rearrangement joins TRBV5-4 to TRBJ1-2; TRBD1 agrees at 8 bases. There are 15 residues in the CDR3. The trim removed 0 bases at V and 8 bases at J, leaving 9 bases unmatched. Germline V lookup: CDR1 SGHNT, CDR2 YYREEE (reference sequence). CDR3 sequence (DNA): TGTGCCAGCAGCTTGGGGGACAGGCGGGAAGGAGGCTACACCTTC. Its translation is CASSLGDRREGGYTF.

CDR3 region: CASCCPGLETGELFF. The CDR3 nucleotides are TGTGCCAGCTGCTGCCCGGGACTAGAAACCGGGGAGCTGTTTTTT. The rearrangement joins TRBV14 to TRBJ2-2, with TRBD2 matching 8 bases. Germline lookup yields CDR1 SGHDN and CDR2 FVKESK. With V trimmed by 8 bases and J by 5 bases, 10 bases remained unmatched. CDR3 length equals 15 residues.

CDR3 DNA sequence: TGTGCCAGCAGTGAAGGCCAGCGGACTTCCAATGAGCAGTTCTTC. This translates into CASSEGQRTSNEQFF. V and J are TRBV6-1 and TRBJ2-1; D possibly corresponds to TRBD2 (5 bases). Trimming removed 1 base from V and 6 bases from J, with 13 bases in between. CDR1 and CDR2 from the germline V gene are MNHNS and SASEGT. This CDR3 has 15 residues.